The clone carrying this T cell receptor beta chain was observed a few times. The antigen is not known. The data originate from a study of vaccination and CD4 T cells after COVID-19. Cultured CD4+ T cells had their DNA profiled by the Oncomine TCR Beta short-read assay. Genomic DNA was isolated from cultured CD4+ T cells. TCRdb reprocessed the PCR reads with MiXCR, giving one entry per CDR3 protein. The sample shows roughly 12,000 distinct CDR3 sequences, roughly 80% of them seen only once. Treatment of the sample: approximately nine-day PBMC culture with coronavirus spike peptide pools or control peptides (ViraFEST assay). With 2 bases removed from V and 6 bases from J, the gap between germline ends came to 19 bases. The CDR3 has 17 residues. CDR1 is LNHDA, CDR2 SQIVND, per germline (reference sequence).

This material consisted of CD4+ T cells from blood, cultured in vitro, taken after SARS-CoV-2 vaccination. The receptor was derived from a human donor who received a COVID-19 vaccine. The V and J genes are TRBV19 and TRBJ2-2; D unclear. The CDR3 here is CASSILGRARIPGELFF. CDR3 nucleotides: TGTGCCAGTAGTATATTAGGCAGAGCTCGAATTCCCGGGGAGCTGTTTTTT. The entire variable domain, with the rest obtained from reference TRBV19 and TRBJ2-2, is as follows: DGGITQSPKYLFRKEGQNVTLSCEQNLNHDAMYWYRQDPGQGLRLIYYSQIVNDFQKGDIAEGYSVSREKKESFPLTVTSAQKNPTAFYLCASSILGRARIPGELFFGEGSRLTVL.